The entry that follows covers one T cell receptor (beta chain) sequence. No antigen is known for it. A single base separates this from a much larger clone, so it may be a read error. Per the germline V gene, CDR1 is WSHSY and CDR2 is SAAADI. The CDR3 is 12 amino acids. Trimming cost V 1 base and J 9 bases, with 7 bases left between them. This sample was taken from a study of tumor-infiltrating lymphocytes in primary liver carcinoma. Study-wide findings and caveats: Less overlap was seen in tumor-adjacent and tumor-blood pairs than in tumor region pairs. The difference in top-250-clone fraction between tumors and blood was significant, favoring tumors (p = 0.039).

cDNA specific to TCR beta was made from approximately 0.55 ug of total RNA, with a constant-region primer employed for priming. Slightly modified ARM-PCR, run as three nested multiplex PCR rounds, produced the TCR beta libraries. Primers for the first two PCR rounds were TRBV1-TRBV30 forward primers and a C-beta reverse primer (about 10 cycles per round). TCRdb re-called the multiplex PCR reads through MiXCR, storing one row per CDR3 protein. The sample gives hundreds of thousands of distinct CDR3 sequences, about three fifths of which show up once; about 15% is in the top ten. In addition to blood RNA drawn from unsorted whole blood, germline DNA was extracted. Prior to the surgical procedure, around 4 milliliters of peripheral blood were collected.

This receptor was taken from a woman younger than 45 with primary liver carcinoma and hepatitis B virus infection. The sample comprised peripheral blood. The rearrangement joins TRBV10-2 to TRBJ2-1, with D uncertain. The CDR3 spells CASSEWVTEQFF. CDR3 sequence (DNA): TGCGCCAGCAGTGAGTGGGTCACTGAGCAGTTCTTC.